Below are 26 T cell receptor beta chains sequenced from a single sample in a study of cytomegalovirus exposure and HLA in healthy donors. Use of 60 Vbeta and 13 Jbeta primers characterized the PCR. Sequencing was performed with immunoSEQ multiplex PCR; in TCRdb, only in-frame clones are kept and a portion is missing. Of approximately 92,000 clones in the sample, 69% were seen once. Sequencing was performed on PBMCs. All receptors come from a man aged 50 to 59 in good health and CMV-seronegative.

This chain connects TRBV19 to TRBJ1-2, with TRBD1 matching over 9 bases. Germline V gives CDR1 LNHDA, CDR2 SQIVND (reference sequence). With 5 bases clipped from V and 7 bases from J, the junction kept 11 bases outside the gene matches. The length of the CDR3 is 15 residues. For the CDR3, the DNA is TGTGCCAGTAGTGTGTCCCACAGGGGGCAAAGTGGCTACACCTTC. Residues: CASSVSHRGQSGYTF.

The rearrangement joins TRBV5-6 to TRBJ1-1, with a tentative D call TRBD1 (6 bases). This CDR3 has 14 amino acids. Trimming shortened V by 6 bases and J by 1 base, and 13 bases separated the two germline ends. The germline V gene has CDR1 SGHDT and CDR2 YYEEEE. CDR3 nucleotides: TGTGCCAGCACCAGAGACAGGAGGAACACTGAAGCTTTCTTT. Translation: CASTRDRRNTEAFF.

This clone was seen many times. V and J are TRBV28 and TRBJ2-5, with D possibly matching TRBD2 (6 bases). This CDR3 is 13 amino acids long. Per germline, CDR1 MDHEN and CDR2 SYDVKM. The germline V and J ends were trimmed by 6 bases and 7 bases, with 15 bases remaining between them. Here the CDR3 DNA reads TGTGCCAGCAGGATTAGCGGTCCTGGGACCCAGTACTTC. Translating gives CASRISGPGTQYF.

The V and J genes are TRBV19 and TRBJ1-4; D possibly corresponds to TRBD1 (5 bases). Trimming shortened V by 5 bases and J by 7 bases, and 17 bases separated the two germline ends. Germline V gene data show CDR1 as LNHDA and CDR2 as SQIVND (reference sequence). The CDR3 covers 15 residues. The CDR3 nucleotides are TGTGCCAGTAGTCCAGCCGGGACTCGGGGTGAAAAACTGTTTTTT. It yields the protein CASSPAGTRGEKLFF.

The chain has TRBV7-2 and TRBJ1-5, with D possibly being TRBD1 (5 bases). Trimming cost V 5 bases and J 1 base, with 9 bases left between them. Per the germline V gene, CDR1 is SGHTA and CDR2 is FQGNSA. This CDR3 has 14 residues. DNA of the CDR3: TGTGCCAGCAGCGCGGGACCGAGCAATCAGCCCCAGCATTTT. Protein sequence: CASSAGPSNQPQHF.

V is TRBV19 and J is TRBJ1-5, with 9 bases identical to TRBD1. This CDR3 has 16 amino acids. Germline values: CDR1 LNHDA, CDR2 SQIVND (reference sequence). After removal of 7 bases from V and 6 bases from J, the junction contained 13 bases not matched to a gene. This CDR3 reads CASTDRPGQGGQPQHF. In DNA, the CDR3 is TGTGCCAGTACCGATCGACCGGGACAGGGCGGTCAGCCCCAGCATTTT.

This clone was seen just once. V gene TRBV4-2 combines with J gene TRBJ2-1, with TRBD2 identical over 9 bases. The junction had 5 bases not matched to a gene; V was cut back by 8 bases and J by 0 bases. The CDR3 has 15 residues. Germline V gene sequence: CDR1 LGHNA, CDR2 YNFKEQ. In nucleotides, the CDR3 is TGTGCCAGCTCGGTTAGCGGGAGCTCCTACAATGAGCAGTTCTTC. Its protein is CASSVSGSSYNEQFF.

The chain joins TRBV2 to TRBJ1-1; D is possibly TRBD1 (5 bases). This CDR3 contains 13 residues. V lost 8 bases, J lost 4 bases, and 14 bases lay in between. Germline values: CDR1 SNHLY, CDR2 FYNNEI. CDR3 DNA: TGTGCCAGCGCTCGGGGGTACCGCACTGAAGCTTTCTTT. Residues: CASARGYRTEAFF. The full variable domain, with the rest looked up from reference TRBV2 and TRBJ1-1, is EPEVTQTPSHQVTQMGQEVILRCVPISNHLYFYWYRQILGQKVEFLVSFYNNEISEKSEIFDDQFSVERPDGSNFTLKIRSTKLEDSAMYFCASARGYRTEAFFGQGTRLTVV.

This clone was detected once. The J gene is TRBJ2-1, the V gene TRBV7-3; TRBD2 aligns across 12 bases. V shed 5 bases, J shed 8 bases, and the junction held 7 bases outside the gene matches. Looked up from germline, CDR1 is SGHTA and CDR2 is FQGTGA. This CDR3 is 15 amino acids long. CDR3: CASSLVTSGSHEQFF. The CDR3 DNA is TGTGCCAGCAGCCTCGTGACTAGCGGGAGCCATGAGCAGTTCTTC.

This clone was seen a few times. At one boundary the junction diverges from the germline segment, which might be a read error. V and J are TRBV2 and TRBJ2-6, with a tentative D call TRBD2 (7 bases). The CDR3 has 17 amino acids. Germline V gene data show CDR1 as SNHLY and CDR2 as FYNNEI. The CDR3 region has the DNA TGTGCCAGCAGGGAAGGGGGGGGATACTCTGGGGCCAACGTCCTGACTTTC. Its protein is CASREGGGYSGANVLTF.

The J gene is TRBJ1-6, the V gene TRBV9; 10 nucleotides match TRBD1. Germline V gives CDR1 SGDLS, CDR2 YYNGEE. V shed 7 bases, J shed 10 bases, and the junction held 5 bases outside the gene matches. This CDR3 has 13 residues. The chain's CDR3 is CASSGTGASPLHF. The CDR3 DNA reads as TGTGCCAGCTCCGGGACAGGGGCCTCACCCCTCCACTTT.

The chain uses TRBV5-1 and TRBJ2-2; D is possibly TRBD2 (7 bases). Trimming pared 4 bases from V and 7 bases from J, leaving 17 bases between. The CDR3 sequence is 15 residues long. CDR1 and CDR2 (germline): SGHRS, YFSETQ. CDR3 residues: CASSPLRGADGELFF. In DNA form, the CDR3 reads TGCGCCAGCAGCCCCCTCCGGGGGGCCGACGGGGAGCTGTTTTTT.

This chain joins TRBV5-4 and TRBJ2-1, with 7 bases fitting TRBD2. In germline, CDR1 is SGHNT, CDR2 YYREEE (reference sequence). The CDR3 runs to 16 residues. The V and J ends lost 4 bases and 4 bases, in that order; junction bases with no gene match: 11. CDR3 nucleotide sequence: TGTGCCAGCAGCCCCTCGGTTGGGGGGGTGTACAATGAGCAGTTCTTC. This encodes CASSPSVGGVYNEQFF.

This rearrangement joins TRBV7-2 to TRBJ2-2; 7 nucleotides align to TRBD1. The V segment lost 4 bases and the J segment 7 bases; nucleotides outside the gene matches: 3. The germline gives CDR1 SGHTA, CDR2 FQGNSA. The CDR3 has 13 amino acids. Written as DNA, the CDR3 is TGTGCCAGCAGCTCCGACAGGGACGGGGAGCTGTTTTTT. This encodes CASSSDRDGELFF.

In this sample, this clone turned up a few times. The chain has TRBV5-1 and TRBJ1-1; TRBD1 might be the D (6 bases). Trimming took off 1 base at V and 2 bases at J, with 12 bases between the two ends. The germline CDR1 and CDR2 sequences are SGHRS and YFSETQ. The CDR3 contains 15 residues. The CDR3 is CASSLLGDINTEAFF. In nucleotides, the CDR3 is TGCGCCAGCAGCTTGTTAGGGGACATCAACACTGAAGCTTTCTTT.

This clone was observed a handful of times. The V gene is TRBV4-3, the J gene TRBJ1-2; maybe TRBD1 (5 bases). The V end was cut by 0 bases, the J end by 8 bases, with 19 bases between. CDR3 length: 16 amino acids. The germline V gene encodes CDR1 LGHNA and CDR2 YSLEER. This CDR3 reads CASSQDLGGVVYGYTF. The CDR3 nucleotides are TGCGCCAGCAGCCAAGACTTAGGAGGGGTTGTCTACGGCTACACCTTC.

The rearrangement joins TRBV7-2 to TRBJ2-3; TRBD2 might be the D (6 bases). The CDR3 has 15 amino acids. Between the trimmed V and J ends, which lost 5 bases and 2 bases, there was a span of 14 bases. Germline CDR1 is SGHTA and CDR2 is FQGNSA. CDR3 residues: CASSPAGSFTDTQYF. As DNA, the CDR3 is TGTGCCAGCAGCCCGGCGGGAAGTTTCACAGATACGCAGTATTTT.

This rearrangement joins TRBV6-5 to TRBJ2-3; 13 positions match TRBD2. V lost 8 bases, J lost 1 base, and 3 bases stayed unmatched. The CDR3 covers 15 residues. Germline CDR1 is MNHEY and CDR2 is SVGAGI. DNA of the CDR3: TGTGCCAGCGGCACTAGCGGGAGGGGCACAGATACGCAGTATTTT. Its translation is CASGTSGRGTDTQYF.

The J gene is TRBJ1-2, the V gene TRBV11-2; 8 bases line up with TRBD1. Germline CDR1 reads SGHAT; CDR2 reads FQNNGV. The ends lost 6 bases at V and 2 bases at J; junction bases unmatched: 5. The CDR3 sequence is 14 residues long. CDR3 sequence reads: CASRRTGTNYGYTF. The DNA for the CDR3 is TGTGCCAGCAGGCGGACAGGGACAAACTATGGCTACACCTTC.

The chain carries TRBV7-2 and TRBJ1-5; TRBD1 might be the D (5 bases). The germline gives CDR1 SGHTA, CDR2 FQGNSA. The CDR3 is 15 amino acids. The ends were cut back, 3 bases at V and 1 base at J, with 10 bases in the middle. The CDR3 nucleotides are TGTGCCAGCAGCTTGCAGGGTTGGAGCAATCAGCCCCAGCATTTT. It translates to CASSLQGWSNQPQHF.

The V call is TRBV9, the J call TRBJ1-2; 10 bases line up with TRBD1. The CDR3 is made up of 15 amino acids. Germline CDR1 SGDLS, CDR2 YYNGEE. V shed 0 bases, J shed 5 bases, and the junction held 4 bases outside the gene matches. The CDR3 here is CASSVGGQGGYGYTF. The CDR3, as DNA: TGTGCCAGCAGCGTAGGAGGACAGGGGGGATATGGCTACACCTTC.

The chain carries TRBV28 and TRBJ2-1, with D possibly being TRBD1 (5 bases). The V gene's germline CDR1 is MDHEN and CDR2 SYDVKM. The ends were cut back, 3 bases at V and 12 bases at J, with 15 bases in the middle. CDR3 size: 13 residues. CDR3: CASSFWGALAQFF. The CDR3 DNA reads as TGTGCCAGCAGTTTCTGGGGCGCTCTGGCGCAGTTCTTC.

The chain employs TRBV30 and TRBJ1-4; the match to TRBD1 covers 7 bases. The germline CDR1 and CDR2 sequences are GTSNPN and SVGIG (reference sequence). The CDR3 is 12 residues long. The V segment lost 8 bases and the J segment 8 bases; nucleotides outside the gene matches: 8. CDR3 in DNA: TGTGCCCCCGGGCAGGGGGAAGAAAAACTGTTTTTT. Amino acid sequence: CAPGQGEEKLFF.

This chain joins TRBV5-4 and TRBJ2-7, with TRBD2 identical over 15 bases. Trimming removed 4 bases from V and 4 bases from J; junction bases left unmatched: 3. This CDR3 is 15 amino acids long. Germline lookup yields CDR1 SGHNT and CDR2 YYREEE (reference sequence). The CDR3: CASSPGLAGGYEQYF. CDR3 DNA: TGTGCCAGCAGCCCGGGACTAGCGGGGGGATACGAGCAGTACTTC.

V gene TRBV9 combines with J gene TRBJ1-4; the D is unclear. The CDR3 runs to 15 residues. In germline, CDR1 is SGDLS, CDR2 YYNGEE. V shed 3 bases and J shed 3 bases, with 12 bases lying between them. CDR3 bases: TGTGCCAGCAGCGATGGCGGGCAACCTAATGAAAAACTGTTTTTT. Translation gives CASSDGGQPNEKLFF. Supplemented by reference TRBV9 and TRBJ1-4, the full variable domain reads DSGVTQTPKHLITATGQRVTLRCSPRSGDLSVYWYQQSLDQGLQFLIQYYNGEERAKGNILERFSAQQFPDLHSELNLSSLELGDSALYFCASSDGGQPNEKLFFGSGTQLSVL.

This clone occurred once. The chain couples TRBV6-5 to TRBJ2-3, with TRBD2 matching 13 bases. Per the germline V gene, CDR1 is MNHEY and CDR2 is SVGAGI. Unmatched junction bases numbered 5, after V lost 5 bases and J lost 6 bases. The CDR3 runs 15 residues. The CDR3 sequence: CASSPGLAGLDTQYF. The CDR3 DNA sequence: TGTGCCAGCAGTCCGGGACTAGCGGGACTGGATACGCAGTATTTT.